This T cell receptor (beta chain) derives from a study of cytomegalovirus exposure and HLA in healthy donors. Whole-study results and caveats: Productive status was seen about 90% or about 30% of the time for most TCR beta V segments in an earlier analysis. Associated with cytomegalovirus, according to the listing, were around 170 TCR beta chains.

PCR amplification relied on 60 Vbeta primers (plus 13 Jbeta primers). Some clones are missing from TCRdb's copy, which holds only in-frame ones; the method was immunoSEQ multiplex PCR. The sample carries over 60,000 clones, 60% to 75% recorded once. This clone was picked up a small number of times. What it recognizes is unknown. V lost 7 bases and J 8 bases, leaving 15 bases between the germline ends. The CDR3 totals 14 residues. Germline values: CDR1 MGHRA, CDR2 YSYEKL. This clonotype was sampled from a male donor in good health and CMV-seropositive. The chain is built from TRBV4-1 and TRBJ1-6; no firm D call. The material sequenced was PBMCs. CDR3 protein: CASNPPGADSPLHF. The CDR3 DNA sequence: TGCGCCAGCAACCCCCCGGGTGCGGATTCACCCCTCCACTTT.